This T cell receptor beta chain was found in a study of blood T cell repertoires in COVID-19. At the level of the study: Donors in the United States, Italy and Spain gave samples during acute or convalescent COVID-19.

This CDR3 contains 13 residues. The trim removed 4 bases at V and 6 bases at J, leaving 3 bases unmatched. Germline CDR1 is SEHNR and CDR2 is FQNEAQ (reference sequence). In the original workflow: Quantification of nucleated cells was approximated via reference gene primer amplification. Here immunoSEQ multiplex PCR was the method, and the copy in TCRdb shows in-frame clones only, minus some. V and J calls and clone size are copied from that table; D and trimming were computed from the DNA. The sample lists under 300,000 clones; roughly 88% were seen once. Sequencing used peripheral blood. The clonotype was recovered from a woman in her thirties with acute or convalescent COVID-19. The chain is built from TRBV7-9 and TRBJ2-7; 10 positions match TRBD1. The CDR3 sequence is CASSWGQGIEQYF. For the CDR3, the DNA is TGTGCCAGCAGCTGGGGACAGGGGATCGAGCAGTACTTC.